This T cell receptor (beta chain) was recovered during a study of T cells in localized non-small cell lung cancer. Worth noting for this clone: Its specificity is not known.

TCRdb's copy holds only in-frame clones and misses some; the assay was immunoSEQ multiplex PCR. Altogether around 41,000 clones are present, around nine tenths being singletons, with the ten largest covering 10%. The germline V gene has CDR1 MNHEY and CDR2 SMNVEV (reference sequence). Trimming took 7 bases from V and 6 from J; bases not matched to a gene: 8. The CDR3 loop spans 16 amino acids. Study-wide results and limits: Density of T cells in blood, when higher, went with longer overall survival. Detection in adjacent lung was observed for a median around 59 of the top 100 tumor clones. The highest T cell clonality was in uninvolved adjacent lung, above tumor. Owing to sequencing of a solitary tumor region, heterogeneity cannot be discounted.

The chain combines TRBV27 with TRBJ2-1; 14 bases align to TRBD2. The sample here was PBMCs, taken before any cancer treatment. The TCR sequence derives from a woman aged 40-75 years with stage II lung adenocarcinoma. The CDR3 is CASTSGLAGVPNEQFF. DNA for the CDR3: TGTGCCAGCACCTCGGGACTAGCGGGAGTCCCCAATGAGCAGTTCTTC.